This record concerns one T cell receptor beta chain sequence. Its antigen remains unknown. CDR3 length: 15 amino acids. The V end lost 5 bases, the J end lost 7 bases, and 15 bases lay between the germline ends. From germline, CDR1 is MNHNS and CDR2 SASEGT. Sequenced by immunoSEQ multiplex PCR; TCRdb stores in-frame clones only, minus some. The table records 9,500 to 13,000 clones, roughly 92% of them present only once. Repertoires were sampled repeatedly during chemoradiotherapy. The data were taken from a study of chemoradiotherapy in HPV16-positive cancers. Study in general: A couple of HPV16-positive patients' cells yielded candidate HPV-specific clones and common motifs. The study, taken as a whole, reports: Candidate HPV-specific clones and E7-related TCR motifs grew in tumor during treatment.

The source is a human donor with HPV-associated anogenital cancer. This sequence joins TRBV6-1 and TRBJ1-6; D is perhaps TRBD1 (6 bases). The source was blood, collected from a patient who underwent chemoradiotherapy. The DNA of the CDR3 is TGTGCCAGCAGTCAGGGGAGGGCAAAAAATTCACCCCTCCACTTT. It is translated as CASSQGRAKNSPLHF.